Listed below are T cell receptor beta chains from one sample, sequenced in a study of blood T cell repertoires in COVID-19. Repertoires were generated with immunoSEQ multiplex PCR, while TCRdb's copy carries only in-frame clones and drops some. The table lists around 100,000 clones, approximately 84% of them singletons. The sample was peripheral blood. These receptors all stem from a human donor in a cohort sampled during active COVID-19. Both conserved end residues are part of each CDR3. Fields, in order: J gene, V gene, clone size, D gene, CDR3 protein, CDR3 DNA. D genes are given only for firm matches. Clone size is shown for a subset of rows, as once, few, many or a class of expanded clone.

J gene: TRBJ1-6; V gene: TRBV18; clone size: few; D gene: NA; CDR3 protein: CASSPRGIYDSPLHF; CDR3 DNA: TGTGCCAGCTCACCTAGGGGCATCTACGATTCACCCCTCCACTTT
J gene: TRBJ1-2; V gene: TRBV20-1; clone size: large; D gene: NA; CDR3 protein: CSAPSANGYTF; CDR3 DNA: TGCAGTGCTCCGAGCGCTAATGGCTACACCTTC
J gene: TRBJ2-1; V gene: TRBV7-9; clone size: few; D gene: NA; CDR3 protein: CASSPIPGGGEQFF; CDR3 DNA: TGTGCCAGCAGCCCCATCCCCGGAGGAGGTGAGCAGTTCTTC
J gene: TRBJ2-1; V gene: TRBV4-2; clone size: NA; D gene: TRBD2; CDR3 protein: CASSQDVLAGAGNEQFF; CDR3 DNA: TGTGCCAGCAGCCAAGATGTATTAGCGGGGGCTGGTAATGAGCAGTTCTTC
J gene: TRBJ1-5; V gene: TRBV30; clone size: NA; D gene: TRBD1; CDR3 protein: CAWNAQGQGVEQPQHF; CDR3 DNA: TGTGCCTGGAACGCGCAGGGACAGGGTGTGGAGCAGCCCCAGCATTTT
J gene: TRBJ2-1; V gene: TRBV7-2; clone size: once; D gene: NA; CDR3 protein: CASSSPYFGQFF; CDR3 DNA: TGTGCCAGCAGCTCCCCCTATTTTGGGCAGTTCTTC
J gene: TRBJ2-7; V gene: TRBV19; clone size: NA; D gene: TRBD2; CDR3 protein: CAPGGRGANEQYF; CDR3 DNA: TGTGCCCCCGGTGGGCGGGGGGCCAACGAGCAGTACTTC
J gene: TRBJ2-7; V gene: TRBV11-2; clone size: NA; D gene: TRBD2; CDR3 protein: CASSLSSGSLAGGF; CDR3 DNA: TGTGCCAGCAGCTTAAGTAGCGGGTCGTTGGCTGGCGGTTTC
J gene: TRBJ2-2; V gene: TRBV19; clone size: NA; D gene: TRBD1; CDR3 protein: CASTAADRDTGELFF; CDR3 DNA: TGTGCCAGTACCGCGGCGGACAGGGACACCGGGGAGCTGTTTTTT
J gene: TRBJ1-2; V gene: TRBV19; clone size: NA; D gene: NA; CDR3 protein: CASKGGSHYGYTF; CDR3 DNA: TGTGCCAGTAAAGGGGGAAGTCACTATGGCTACACCTTC
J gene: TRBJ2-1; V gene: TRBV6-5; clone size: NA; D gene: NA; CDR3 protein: CASSPRGIRSEQFF; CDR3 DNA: TGTGCCAGCAGCCCACGGGGGATCCGCTCTGAGCAGTTCTTC
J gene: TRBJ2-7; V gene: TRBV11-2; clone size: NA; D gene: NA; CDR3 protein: CASSLGGSPYEQYF; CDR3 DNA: TGTGCCAGCAGCTTAGGAGGGAGTCCCTACGAGCAGTACTTC
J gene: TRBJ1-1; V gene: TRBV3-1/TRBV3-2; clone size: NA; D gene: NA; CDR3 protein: CASSQVRGTEAFF; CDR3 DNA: TGTGCCAGCAGCCAAGTCCGGGGCACTGAAGCTTTCTTT
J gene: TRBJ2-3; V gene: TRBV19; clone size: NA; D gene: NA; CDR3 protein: CASSMGGAQITQYF; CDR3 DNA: TGTGCCAGTAGTATGGGCGGGGCACAGATCACGCAGTATTTT
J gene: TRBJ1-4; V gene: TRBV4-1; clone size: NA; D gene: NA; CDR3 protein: CASSLQGPREKLFF; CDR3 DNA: TGCGCCAGCAGTTTGCAGGGGCCTCGGGAAAAACTGTTTTTT
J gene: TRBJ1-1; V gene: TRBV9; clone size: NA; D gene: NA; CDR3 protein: CASSLGGGNTEAFF; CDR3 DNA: TGTGCCAGCAGCCTCGGCGGGGGGAACACTGAAGCTTTCTTT